This is a list of T cell receptor beta chains from one sample in a study of cytomegalovirus exposure and HLA in healthy donors. The assay was immunoSEQ multiplex PCR, and TCRdb's table has in-frame clones only and misses some. The sample includes around 60,000 clones. Input material: PBMCs. All receptors derive from a woman under 30 in good health and CMV-seronegative. CDR3s include the opening cysteine and the closing phenylalanine or tryptophan. Each record gives: V gene, J gene, CDR3 protein.

>TRBV6-5|TRBJ2-7
CASSTRQGATEQYF
>TRBV7-6|TRBJ2-3
CASTLGGDADTQYF
>TRBV18|TRBJ2-3
CASSPPRASASTDTQYF
>TRBV29-1|TRBJ2-3
CSVGEGGRTDTQYF
>TRBV6-5|TRBJ2-5
CASSYSLLGETQYF
>TRBV6-1|TRBJ2-1
CASSAQGLAGANEQFF
>TRBV29-1|TRBJ2-1
CSVLKTSGGVF
>TRBV11-3|TRBJ2-7
CASSEGGGTYEQYF
>TRBV4-1|TRBJ2-1
CASSQDRTSSEQFF
>TRBV20-1|TRBJ2-3
CSAIGADTQYF
>TRBV6-1|TRBJ1-2
CASSEASPGTGLFRYTF
>TRBV5-1|TRBJ2-5
CASSLAIQGSGETQYF
>TRBV6-5|TRBJ1-5
CASSAGGLSNQPQHF
>TRBV6-5|TRBJ1-2
CASSYRTGQPGYTF
>TRBV4-2|TRBJ2-3
CASSPRVAGADTQYF
>TRBV30|TRBJ1-6
CAWNEQVPLNSPLHF
>TRBV4-1|TRBJ1-1
CASSPGVATEAFF
>TRBV29-1|TRBJ2-3
CSVEGVGTHTQYF
>TRBV7-4|TRBJ1-4
CASRSFRGRVEKLFF
>TRBV9|TRBJ1-2
CASSVGQGTNYGYTF
>TRBV27|TRBJ2-7
CASSRGGPYYEQYF
>TRBV30|TRBJ2-5
CAWSAETQYF